This entry lists 26 T cell receptor beta chains sequenced from one sample in a study of blood T cell repertoires in COVID-19. The protocol was immunoSEQ multiplex PCR, while the TCRdb copy is restricted to in-frame clones and leaves out a portion. Of around 130,000 clones listed, about four fifths are singletons. The sequenced material came from peripheral blood. The receptors stem from a middle-aged man with active or convalescent COVID-19.

The chain carries TRBV3-1 (or the pseudogene TRBV3-2) and TRBJ2-5; 12 bases line up with TRBD2. CDR1 is LGHDT, CDR2 YNNKEL, per germline (reference sequence). The CDR3 has 16 amino acids. The trim removed 3 bases at V and 5 bases at J, leaving 7 bases unmatched. Written as DNA, the CDR3 is TGTGCCAGCAGCCAGTCTAGCGGGGGGGCTAGGGAGACCCAGTACTTC. This encodes CASSQSSGGARETQYF.

J is TRBJ1-2 and V is TRBV4-3, with TRBD1 matching 10 bases. Germline V gene data show CDR1 as LGHNA and CDR2 as YSLEER. This CDR3 contains 15 residues. Unmatched junction bases numbered 4, after V lost 3 bases and J lost 3 bases. DNA for the CDR3: TGCGCCAGCAGCCACCCGACAGGGGGCGACTATGGCTACACCTTC. Protein: CASSHPTGGDYGYTF.

This clone has only one observation. The J gene is TRBJ1-1, the V gene TRBV15; D gene uncertain. Germline lookup yields CDR1 LNHNV and CDR2 YYDKDF (reference sequence). This CDR3 is 16 amino acids long. Trimming removed 1 base from V and 1 base from J, with 13 bases in between. The CDR3 nucleotides read TGTGCCACCAGCAGAGGCTCGATGAGTGGGAACACTGAAGCTTTCTTT. Translated: CATSRGSMSGNTEAFF.

This clone was counted once. The genes are TRBV29-1 and TRBJ1-2; D may be TRBD1 (6 bases). CDR3 size: 14 residues. Germline V CDR1 and CDR2: SQVTM, ANQGSEA. With 6 bases removed from V and 6 bases from J, the gap between germline ends came to 20 bases. The CDR3 nucleotides read TGCAGCGTACCTAGATTGACAGGCGCTGATGGCTACACCTTC. Amino acid sequence: CSVPRLTGADGYTF.

Notes on this clone: This specimen includes other DNA sequences encoding the same CDR3. This chain links TRBV19 with TRBJ1-2; no reliable D call. The germline V gene has CDR1 LNHDA and CDR2 SQIVND (reference sequence). V was clipped by 2 bases and J by 1 base, with 5 bases between them. The CDR3 totals 13 residues. The DNA of the CDR3 is TGTGCCAGTAGTATACCGGGTAACTATGGCTACACCTTC. This sequence encodes CASSIPGNYGYTF.

This chain connects TRBV29-1 to TRBJ1-2; D uncertain. In germline, CDR1 is SQVTM, CDR2 ANQGSEA. This CDR3 has 13 residues. V lost 4 bases to trimming and J lost 4 bases, with 13 bases between them. CDR3 nucleotides: TGCAGCGTTGGGTTATCGGGGTCCTATGGCTACACCTTC. It is translated as CSVGLSGSYGYTF.

This CDR3 is CASKPGAHATGELFF. Written as DNA, the CDR3 is TGCGCCAGTAAGCCTGGGGCACATGCCACCGGGGAGCTGTTTTTT. J is TRBJ2-2 and V is TRBV5-1, with a weak D call TRBD1 (5 bases). Germline assignment: CDR1 SGHRS and CDR2 YFSETQ. The germline V and J ends were trimmed by 8 bases and 4 bases, with 18 bases remaining between them. The CDR3 extends over 15 amino acids.

This chain uses TRBV2 with TRBJ1-2; D is ambiguous. Germline CDR1 reads SNHLY; CDR2 reads FYNNEI. Trimming removed 6 bases at V and 6 bases at J, with 14 bases between. This CDR3 contains 13 residues. DNA of the CDR3: TGTGCCAGCAGCAAGGAGGGTAGAGATGGCTACACCTTC. Its translation is CASSKEGRDGYTF.

The V gene is TRBV12-3 or TRBV12-4, the J gene TRBJ1-3, with D possibly matching TRBD1 (6 bases). CDR3 size: 13 residues. The germline V and J ends were trimmed by 1 base and 7 bases, with 8 bases remaining between them. DNA of the CDR3: TGTGCCAGCAGTTTAGAGGGGGTGAACACCATATATTTT. It codes for CASSLEGVNTIYF.

This rearrangement joins TRBV2 to TRBJ2-7, with D unclear. CDR3 length: 11 residues. The V gene lost 6 bases and the J gene lost 7 bases, with 10 bases spanning the gap. The germline gives CDR1 SNHLY, CDR2 FYNNEI. CDR3 sequence: CASRASREQYF. CDR3 in DNA: TGTGCCAGCAGAGCATCGAGGGAGCAGTACTTC.

The CDR3: CATGYEQYF. In nucleotides, the CDR3 is TGTGCCACAGGGTACGAGCAGTACTTC. The chain uses TRBV2 and TRBJ2-7; a possible D gene is TRBD1 (5 bases). CDR3 length: 9 amino acids. CDR1 and CDR2 from the germline V gene are SNHLY and FYNNEI. Trimming removed 10 bases from V and 4 bases from J, with 5 bases in between.

The chain uses TRBV7-3 and TRBJ2-7; 7 bases are a match to TRBD2. V lost 5 bases to trimming and J lost 7 bases; unmatched junction nucleotides: 14. Germline-derived CDR1 and CDR2 are SGHTA and FQGTGA. CDR3 length equals 15 residues. CDR3 in DNA: TGTGCCAGCAGCCCTAACGGTTCAGGGAGGGAAGAGCAGTACTTC. It specifies CASSPNGSGREEQYF. Full variable domain (outside the CDR3, taken from reference TRBV7-3 and TRBJ2-7): GAGVSQTPSNKVTEKGKYVELRCDPISGHTALYWYRQSLGQGPEFLIYFQGTGAADDSGLPNDRFFAVRPEGSVSTLKIQRTERGDSAVYLCASSPNGSGREEQYFGPGTRLTVT.

The chain employs TRBV18 and TRBJ1-5, with 10 bases lining up with TRBD1. Per the germline V gene, CDR1 is KGHSH and CDR2 is LQKENI. CDR3 length: 18 amino acids. The ends lost 5 bases at V and 2 bases at J; junction bases unmatched: 12. CDR3 region: CASSNGQGVFGGNQPQHF. DNA for the CDR3: TGTGCCAGCTCAAACGGACAGGGGGTATTTGGAGGCAATCAGCCCCAGCATTTT. Full variable domain (outside the CDR3, taken from reference TRBV18 and TRBJ1-5): NAGVMQNPRHLVRRRGQEARLRCSPMKGHSHVYWYRQLPEEGLKFMVYLQKENIIDESGMPKERFSAEFPKEGPSILRIQQVVRGDSAAYFCASSNGQGVFGGNQPQHFGDGTRLSIL.

The chain employs TRBV9 and TRBJ1-1; 7 positions agree with TRBD1. Trimming at V came to 4 bases and at J to 4 bases, leaving 16 bases not matched to a gene. The CDR3 is 17 residues long. Germline CDR1 is SGDLS and CDR2 is YYNGEE. CDR3 sequence: CASSPRVETGMTTEAFF. Written as DNA, the CDR3 is TGTGCCAGCAGCCCCCGAGTGGAGACAGGGATGACCACTGAAGCTTTCTTT.

V is TRBV4-2 and J is TRBJ2-1; D is possibly TRBD2 (6 bases). CDR1 is LGHNA, CDR2 YNFKEQ, per germline. The CDR3 extends over 15 amino acids. V was clipped by 4 bases and J by 3 bases, with 13 bases between them. This CDR3 reads CASSPPAGSYNEQFF. The DNA for the CDR3 is TGTGCCAGCAGCCCCCCCGCGGGGAGCTACAATGAGCAGTTCTTC.

This chain uses TRBV6-5 with TRBJ2-3; 9 bases are a match to TRBD1. This CDR3 is built from 15 residues. The trim removed 2 bases at V and 5 bases at J, leaving 5 bases unmatched. Germline CDR1 reads MNHEY; CDR2 reads SVGAGI. CDR3 bases: TGTGCCAGCAGTTACACGGGACAGGGAGTAGATACGCAGTATTTT. It specifies CASSYTGQGVDTQYF.

The chain has TRBV4-1 and TRBJ1-6, with D tentatively TRBD1 (6 bases). V lost 9 bases to trimming and J lost 9 bases, with 15 bases between them. Germline CDR1 and CDR2: MGHRA and YSYEKL. This CDR3 is 13 amino acids long. Here the CDR3 DNA reads TGCGCCAGTGAGACAGGCTGGGGTTCACCCCTCCACTTT. This gives the protein CASETGWGSPLHF.

The chain has TRBV19 and TRBJ2-2, with D possibly TRBD2 on 5 matching bases. The ends were cut back, 5 bases at V and 5 bases at J, with 15 bases in the middle. CDR3 length: 15 amino acids. CDR1 LNHDA and CDR2 SQIVND come from the germline V gene (reference sequence). CDR3 bases: TGTGCCAGTAGTGAGATAGCGAGGGATACCGGGGAGCTGTTTTTT. This encodes CASSEIARDTGELFF.

The rearrangement links TRBV2 to TRBJ2-2; 11 nucleotides match TRBD1. CDR1 and CDR2 (germline): SNHLY, FYNNEI. After removal of 8 bases from V and 6 bases from J, the junction contained 5 bases not matched to a gene. There are 14 residues in the CDR3. CDR3: CASRGQGAAGELFF. CDR3 sequence (DNA): TGTGCCAGCCGAGGACAGGGGGCCGCCGGGGAGCTGTTTTTT.

The chain joins TRBV7-2 to TRBJ1-2; no clear D gene. V lost 1 base to trimming and J lost 6 bases, with 6 bases between them. CDR1 and CDR2 (germline): SGHTA, FQGNSA. This CDR3 has 12 residues. The DNA for the CDR3 is TGTGCCAGCAGCTTAGGAGGTCATGGCTACACCTTC. Protein product: CASSLGGHGYTF.

The gene calls are TRBV4-2 and TRBJ1-5; D call uncertain. Per germline, CDR1 LGHNA and CDR2 YNFKEQ. Trimming stripped 0 bases from V and 1 base from J, with 7 bases between. The CDR3 has 15 residues. DNA of the CDR3: TGTGCCAGCAGCCAAGATTTGCGGAGCAATCAGCCCCAGCATTTT. Its protein product is CASSQDLRSNQPQHF.

The chain employs TRBV7-3 and TRBJ2-3; D is possibly TRBD2 (6 bases). With 4 bases removed from V and 6 bases from J, the gap between germline ends came to 17 bases. CDR3 size: 15 residues. The germline gives CDR1 SGHTA, CDR2 FQGTGA. CDR3 nucleotide sequence: TGTGCCAGCAGCTACAACGGGGTCAGCGGGGATACGCAGTATTTT. Protein: CASSYNGVSGDTQYF.

This rearrangement joins TRBV6-1 to TRBJ2-5; 11 bases are shared with TRBD2. CDR3 size: 16 residues. The junction had 2 bases not matched to a gene; V was cut back by 0 bases and J by 2 bases. The germline gives CDR1 MNHNS, CDR2 SASEGT. DNA for the CDR3: TGTGCCAGCAGTGAAGCAATAGCGGGGGGGCAAGAGACCCAGTACTTC. Its translation is CASSEAIAGGQETQYF.

This clone was counted a few times. The chain uses TRBV19 and TRBJ1-1, with 8 bases fitting TRBD1. With 8 bases clipped from V and 1 base from J, the junction kept 3 bases outside the gene matches. This CDR3 has 13 residues. Germline lookup yields CDR1 LNHDA and CDR2 SQIVND (reference sequence). The CDR3 coding sequence is TGTGCCAGTCGGGACAGGCCGAACACTGAAGCTTTCTTT. It specifies CASRDRPNTEAFF.

The chain combines TRBV7-9 with TRBJ1-1; TRBD1 matches 8 bases. Germline CDR1 SEHNR, CDR2 FQNEAQ (reference sequence). The V gene end was trimmed by 2 bases and the J gene end by 0 bases; junction bases not matched to a gene: 2. This CDR3 is 15 amino acids long. The CDR3 DNA sequence: TGTGCCAGCAGCTTACGGGACAGGATGAACACTGAAGCTTTCTTT. Its protein is CASSLRDRMNTEAFF.

The CDR3 DNA reads as TGCAGTGCTAGTGGGCCAGCCGGGACAGGGCTAAATCAGCCCCAGCATTTT. Translation gives CSASGPAGTGLNQPQHF. This chain connects TRBV20-1 to TRBJ1-5, with 9 bases lining up with TRBD1. Looked up from germline, CDR1 is DFQATT and CDR2 is SNEGSKA (reference sequence). The CDR3 runs 17 residues. V lost 3 bases, J lost 4 bases, and 13 bases stayed unmatched.